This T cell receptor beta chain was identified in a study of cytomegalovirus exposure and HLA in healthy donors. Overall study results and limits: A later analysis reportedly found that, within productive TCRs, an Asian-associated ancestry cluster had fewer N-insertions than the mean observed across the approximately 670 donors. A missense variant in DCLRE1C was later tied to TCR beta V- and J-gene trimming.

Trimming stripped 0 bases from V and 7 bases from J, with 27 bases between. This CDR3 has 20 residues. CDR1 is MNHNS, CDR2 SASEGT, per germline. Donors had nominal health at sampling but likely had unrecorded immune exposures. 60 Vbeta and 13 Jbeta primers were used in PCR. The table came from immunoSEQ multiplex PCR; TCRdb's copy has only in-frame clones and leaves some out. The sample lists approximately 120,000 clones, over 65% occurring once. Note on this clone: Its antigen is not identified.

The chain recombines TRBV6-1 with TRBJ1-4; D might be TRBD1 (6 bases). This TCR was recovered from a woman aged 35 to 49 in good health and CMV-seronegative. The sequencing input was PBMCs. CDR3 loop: CASSEALPNRVLAQGEKLFF. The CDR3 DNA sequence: TGTGCCAGCAGTGAAGCCCTCCCGAACAGGGTTTTGGCTCAGGGTGAAAAACTGTTTTTT.